Presented here are 19 T cell receptor beta chains from one specimen sequenced in a study of control samples from healthy donors and cancer patients. Clones were sequenced by immunoSEQ multiplex PCR, and TCRdb holds only the in-frame ones, with some missing. The sample lists over 150,000 clones, 96% occurring once. Sequenced material: blood. The receptors were sampled from a woman in her 30s in good health.

The chain joins TRBV18 to TRBJ1-1; 8 bases map to TRBD1. Germline V gene data show CDR1 as KGHSH and CDR2 as LQKENI. There are 17 residues in the CDR3. V lost 2 bases and J lost 3; bases outside the gene matches: 11. CDR3 amino acids: CASSPVFQGARDTEAFF. The DNA of the CDR3 is TGTGCCAGCTCACCAGTTTTCCAGGGGGCTCGCGACACTGAAGCTTTCTTT.

This chain connects TRBV27 to TRBJ1-4, with D possibly matching TRBD1 (5 bases). Germline V gene lookup returns CDR1 MNHEY and CDR2 SMNVEV (reference sequence). CDR3 size: 14 residues. The V gene lost 8 bases and the J gene lost 10 bases, with 20 bases spanning the gap. The CDR3 sequence: CASRPDGAWGKLFF. DNA for the CDR3: TGTGCCAGCCGCCCGGACGGGGCCTGGGGAAAACTGTTTTTT.

V usage is TRBV7-2 and J usage is TRBJ2-2; 8 positions match TRBD1. The CDR3 consists of 16 residues. V trimming: 7 bases; J trimming: 2 bases; junction bases outside the gene matches: 9. Germline CDR1 reads SGHTA; CDR2 reads FQGNSA. The CDR3 loop reads CASIKTGQANTGELFF. The CDR3 DNA sequence: TGTGCCAGCATCAAAACGGGACAGGCAAACACCGGGGAGCTGTTTTTT. Full variable domain (remainder filled in from reference TRBV7-2 and TRBJ2-2): GAGVSQSPSNKVTEKGKDVELRCDPISGHTALYWYRQSLGQGLEFLIYFQGNSAPDKSGLPSDRFSAERTGGSVSTLTIQRTQQEDSAVYLCASIKTGQANTGELFFGEGSRLTVL.

This chain links TRBV4-2 with TRBJ2-7; 10 nucleotides line up with TRBD2. The V gene's germline CDR1 is LGHNA and CDR2 YNFKEQ. V was pared by 4 bases and J by 4 bases, with 10 bases of the junction left unmatched. The CDR3 runs to 16 residues. The DNA of the CDR3 is TGTGCCAGCAGCCGCCCCAGGGGGACTAGCGCTTACGAGCAGTACTTC. This gives the protein CASSRPRGTSAYEQYF.

This clone came up once. The rearrangement joins TRBV18 to TRBJ2-2; D remains unclear. V was clipped by 6 bases and J by 3 bases, with 14 bases between them. Germline assignment: CDR1 KGHSH and CDR2 LQKENI. CDR3 length: 15 residues. Written as DNA, the CDR3 is TGTGCCAGCTCTCCTACCGGGCCCCACACCGGGGAGCTGTTTTTT. It encodes CASSPTGPHTGELFF.

This clone was recorded once. The chain links TRBV6-5 to TRBJ1-2; 9 bases line up with TRBD1. This CDR3 is 14 amino acids long. The trim removed 7 bases at V and 5 bases at J, leaving 8 bases unmatched. Looked up from germline, CDR1 is MNHEY and CDR2 is SVGAGI. CDR3 DNA sequence: TGTGCCAGCATTTCGGGACAGGGAAGGTATGGCTACACCTTC. It encodes CASISGQGRYGYTF.

The V call is TRBV27, the J call TRBJ2-5, with 10 bases matching TRBD1. Germline V CDR1 and CDR2: MNHEY, SMNVEV (reference sequence). The CDR3 runs 15 residues. Trimming cost V 5 bases and J 5 bases; bases outside gene matches: 8. The chain's CDR3 is CASSGAGTGDETQYF. The CDR3 nucleotides read TGTGCCAGCAGTGGAGCCGGGACAGGGGATGAGACCCAGTACTTC.

J is TRBJ1-4 and V is TRBV30; the D is unclear. Germline lookup yields CDR1 GTSNPN and CDR2 SVGIG (reference sequence). The CDR3 consists of 13 residues. V was cut by 2 bases and J by 4 bases, with 8 bases left in between. CDR3 protein: CAWSPQNNEKLFF. Written as DNA, the CDR3 is TGTGCCTGGAGTCCCCAAAATAATGAAAAACTGTTTTTT.

This clone came up once. The chain couples TRBV18 to TRBJ1-5; tentative D call: TRBD1 (5 bases). With 4 bases removed from V and 4 bases from J, the gap between germline ends came to 17 bases. This CDR3 comprises 16 residues. CDR1 and CDR2 (germline): KGHSH, LQKENI. The CDR3 bases are TGTGCCAGCTCACAAGAGGAGGGGCTGGCGAATCAGCCCCAGCATTTT. Protein: CASSQEEGLANQPQHF. Looking up the rest from reference TRBV18 and TRBJ1-5 gives the full variable domain: NAGVMQNPRHLVRRRGQEARLRCSPMKGHSHVYWYRQLPEEGLKFMVYLQKENIIDESGMPKERFSAEFPKEGPSILRIQQVVRGDSAAYFCASSQEEGLANQPQHFGDGTRLSIL.

The rearrangement uses TRBV6-5 and TRBJ2-7; no firm D call. The germline gives CDR1 MNHEY, CDR2 SVGAGI. The ends were cut back, 6 bases at V and 0 bases at J, with 12 bases in the middle. This CDR3 comprises 14 residues. CDR3 DNA sequence: TGTGCCAGCAGCTTACAACCGTTCTCCTACGAGCAGTACTTC. Protein: CASSLQPFSYEQYF.

This chain connects TRBV4-1 to TRBJ2-7, with D perhaps given as TRBD1 or TRBD2 (6 bases each). The V gene lost 5 bases and the J gene lost 5 bases, with 19 bases spanning the gap. CDR1 and CDR2 from the germline V gene are MGHRA and YSYEKL. The CDR3 runs to 15 residues. CDR3: CASSGEGRRGDEQYF. As DNA, the CDR3 is TGCGCCAGCAGCGGGGAAGGTCGAAGGGGGGACGAGCAGTACTTC.

This rearrangement joins TRBV4-2 to TRBJ2-7; 13 positions agree with TRBD2. The ends lost 4 bases at V and 2 bases at J; junction bases unmatched: 5. Germline assignment: CDR1 LGHNA and CDR2 YNFKEQ. This CDR3 has 16 residues. The chain's CDR3 is CASSPWTSGGTYEQYF. In nucleotides, the CDR3 is TGTGCCAGCAGCCCCTGGACTAGCGGGGGAACCTACGAGCAGTACTTC.

The chain combines TRBV19 with TRBJ1-5, with D unresolved. Trimming cost V 3 bases and J 8 bases, with 14 bases left between them. Germline V CDR1 and CDR2: LNHDA, SQIVND (reference sequence). This CDR3 contains 14 residues. DNA for the CDR3: TGTGCCAGTAGTATCTCCACGGCAGGAAAGCCCCAGCATTTT. It translates to CASSISTAGKPQHF.

This chain uses TRBV19 with TRBJ2-2; D unresolved. Trimming shortened V by 5 bases and J by 7 bases, and 14 bases separated the two germline ends. This CDR3 is built from 14 residues. Germline values: CDR1 LNHDA, CDR2 SQIVND (reference sequence). CDR3 sequence reads: CASSLGLGRGELFF. The CDR3 nucleotides read TGTGCCAGTAGTCTGGGCCTCGGACGCGGGGAGCTGTTTTTT.

The sample holds one count of this clone. This rearrangement joins TRBV5-1 to TRBJ2-1; TRBD1 is a possible D gene (6 bases). Germline CDR1 reads SGHRS; CDR2 reads YFSETQ. The CDR3 sequence is 15 residues long. Trimming cost V 0 bases and J 8 bases, with 15 bases left between them. The CDR3: CASSLGGPPLDEQFF. CDR3 in DNA: TGCGCCAGCAGCTTGGGGGGGCCTCCTCTCGATGAGCAGTTCTTC.

This chain joins TRBV28 and TRBJ1-4; tentative D call: TRBD1 (5 bases). The CDR3 extends over 15 amino acids. Germline CDR1 and CDR2: MDHEN and SYDVKM. Trimming removed 4 bases at V and 8 bases at J, with 17 bases between. CDR3 protein: CASSSSVGVREKLFF. As DNA, the CDR3 is TGTGCCAGCAGTTCCTCGGTGGGGGTGAGGGAAAAACTGTTTTTT.

In its sample, this clone was seen once. The chain uses TRBV5-6 and TRBJ1-2; maybe TRBD1 (5 bases). The CDR3 has 14 residues. V was shortened by 1 base and J by 8 bases, with 15 bases between the two germline ends. Germline V lookup: CDR1 SGHDT, CDR2 YYEEEE. The CDR3 nucleotides read TGTGCCAGCAGCTTGAATCGTGGGGCGGGCGGCTACACCTTC. This sequence encodes CASSLNRGAGGYTF.

The chain joins TRBV18 to TRBJ2-5; D not resolved. V shed 1 base and J shed 2 bases, with 17 bases lying between them. CDR1 and CDR2 from the germline V gene are KGHSH and LQKENI. This CDR3 region has 17 residues. CDR3 nucleotides: TGTGCCAGCTCACCACTCGAGGCCTCCACTCTGCAAGAGACCCAGTACTTC. Protein sequence: CASSPLEASTLQETQYF. Variable domain in full (rest from reference TRBV18 and TRBJ2-5): NAGVMQNPRHLVRRRGQEARLRCSPMKGHSHVYWYRQLPEEGLKFMVYLQKENIIDESGMPKERFSAEFPKEGPSILRIQQVVRGDSAAYFCASSPLEASTLQETQYFGPGTRLLVL.

This sequence joins TRBV7-6 and TRBJ2-5; possibly TRBD2 for D (5 bases). The CDR3 consists of 13 residues. Deletions cut 5 bases from V and 5 bases from J, with 12 bases between. Germline CDR1 reads SGHVS; CDR2 reads FNYEAQ. As DNA, the CDR3 is TGTGCCAGCAGCGCTACTAGGGAGGAGACCCAGTACTTC. Its protein is CASSATREETQYF.